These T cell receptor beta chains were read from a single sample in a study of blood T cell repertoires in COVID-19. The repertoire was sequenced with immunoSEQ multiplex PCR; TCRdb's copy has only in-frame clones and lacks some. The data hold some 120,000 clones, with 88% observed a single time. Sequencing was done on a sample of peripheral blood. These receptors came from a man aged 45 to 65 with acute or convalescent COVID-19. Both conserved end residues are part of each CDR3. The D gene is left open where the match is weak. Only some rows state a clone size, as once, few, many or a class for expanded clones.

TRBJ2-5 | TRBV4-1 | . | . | CASSQKGVSETQYF | TGCGCCAGCAGCCAAAAAGGGGTTAGCGAGACCCAGTACTTC
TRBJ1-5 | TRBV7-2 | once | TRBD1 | CASSAGQGVEQPQHF | TGTGCCAGCAGCGCTGGACAGGGAGTAGAGCAGCCCCAGCATTTT
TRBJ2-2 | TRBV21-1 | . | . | CASSPRADRGVSGELFF | TGTGCCAGCAGCCCCCGCGCGGACAGGGGAGTTTCCGGGGAGCTGTTTTTT
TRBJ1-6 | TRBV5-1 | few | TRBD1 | CASSFGQQGAMNSPLHF | TGCGCCAGCAGCTTCGGACAGCAGGGGGCGATGAATTCACCCCTCCACTTT
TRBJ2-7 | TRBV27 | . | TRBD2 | CASSLSSSGSLRQYF | TGTGCCAGCAGTTTATCCTCTAGCGGGAGTTTGAGGCAGTACTTC
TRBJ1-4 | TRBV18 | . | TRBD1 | CASSPTTGTAWNEKLFF | TGTGCCAGCTCACCAACGACAGGGACCGCCTGGAATGAAAAACTGTTTTTT
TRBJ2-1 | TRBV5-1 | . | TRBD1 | CASSPNPGQGVGNEQFF | TGCGCCAGCAGCCCGAACCCGGGACAGGGGGTGGGCAATGAGCAGTTCTTC
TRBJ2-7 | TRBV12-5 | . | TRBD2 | CASGFFPRGTSALYEQYF | TGTGCTAGTGGTTTCTTCCCCCGAGGGACTAGCGCTCTCTACGAGCAGTACTTC
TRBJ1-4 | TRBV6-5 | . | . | CASTAGEKLFF | TGTGCCAGCACCGCGGGTGAAAAACTGTTTTTT
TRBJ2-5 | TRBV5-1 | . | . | CASSSLAGETQYF | TGCGCCAGCAGCTCACTAGCAGGGGAGACCCAGTACTTC
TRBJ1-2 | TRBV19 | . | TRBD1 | CASTQTGEGYTF | TGTGCCAGTACGCAGACAGGGGAAGGCTACACCTTC
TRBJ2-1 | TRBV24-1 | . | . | CATSAPSSADRNEQFF | TGTGCCACCAGTGCACCGTCTAGCGCCGATCGAAATGAGCAGTTCTTC
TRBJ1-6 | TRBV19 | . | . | CASSIERRENSPLHF | TGTGCCAGTAGTATAGAGAGAAGGGAGAATTCACCCCTCCACTTT
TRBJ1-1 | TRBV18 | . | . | CASSPALNTEAFF | TGTGCCAGCTCACCAGCGCTGAACACTGAAGCTTTCTTT
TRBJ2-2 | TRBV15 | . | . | CATSNILNTGELFF | TGTGCCACCAGCAATATCTTGAACACCGGGGAGCTGTTTTTT
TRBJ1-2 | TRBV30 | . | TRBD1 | CARTTGTNYGYTF | TGTGCCCGAACGACAGGGACTAACTATGGCTACACCTTC
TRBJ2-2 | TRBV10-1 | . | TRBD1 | CAIISGDRDSSPTGELFF | TGCGCCATAATTTCCGGTGACCGGGACAGCTCACCCACCGGGGAGCTGTTTTTT
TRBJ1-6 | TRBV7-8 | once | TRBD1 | CASSLRDSYNSPLHF | TGTGCCAGCAGCCTCCGGGACAGTTATAATTCACCCCTCCACTTT
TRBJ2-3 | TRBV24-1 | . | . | CATSVGRGRETDTQYF | TGTGCCACCAGTGTGGGTCGAGGGCGGGAAACGGATACGCAGTATTTT
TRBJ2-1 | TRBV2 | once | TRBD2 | CASSGIGLAGGLLGYEQFF | TGTGCCAGCAGTGGGATAGGACTAGCGGGAGGTCTTTTAGGGTATGAGCAGTTCTTC
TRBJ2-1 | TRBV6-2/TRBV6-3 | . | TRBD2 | CASSSLSGKRNEQFF | TGTGCCAGCAGTTCCCTCAGCGGGAAAAGGAATGAGCAGTTCTTC
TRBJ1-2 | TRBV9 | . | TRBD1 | CASSVQNRGYGYTF | TGTGCCAGCAGCGTACAAAACAGGGGCTATGGCTACACCTTC
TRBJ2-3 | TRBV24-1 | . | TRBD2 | CATSAAGVHSGTDTQYF | TGTGCCACCAGTGCCGCGGGAGTGCACTCCGGCACAGATACGCAGTATTTT
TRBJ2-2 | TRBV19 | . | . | CASSIDRDTGELFF | TGTGCCAGTAGTATTGACAGAGACACCGGGGAGCTGTTTTTT
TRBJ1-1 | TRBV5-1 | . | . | CASSGGQWSPNTEAFF | TGCGCCAGCAGCGGAGGTCAGTGGTCACCAAACACTGAAGCTTTCTTT
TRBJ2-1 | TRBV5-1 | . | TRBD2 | CASSSSGNEQFF | TGCGCCAGCAGCTCTAGCGGCAATGAGCAGTTCTTC
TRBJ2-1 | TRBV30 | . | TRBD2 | CAGFGSGSPSSYNEQFF | TGTGCCGGATTTGGTAGCGGGAGCCCCAGCTCCTACAATGAGCAGTTCTTC
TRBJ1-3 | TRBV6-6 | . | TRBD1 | CASSKGDSYSGNTIYF | TGTGCCAGCAGCAAGGGGGACAGCTACTCTGGAAACACCATATATTTT
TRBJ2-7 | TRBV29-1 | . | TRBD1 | CSASGTAYEQYF | TGCAGCGCTTCCGGGACAGCTTACGAGCAGTACTTC
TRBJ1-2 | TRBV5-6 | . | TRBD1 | CASNRGRDYGYTF | TGTGCCAGCAACAGGGGGCGCGACTATGGCTACACCTTC
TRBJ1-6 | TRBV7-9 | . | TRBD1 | CASSSRDRTNSPLHF | TGTGCCAGCAGCTCCCGGGACAGGACTAATTCACCCCTCCACTTT
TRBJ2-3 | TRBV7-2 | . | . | CASSFGYFTDTQYF | TGTGCCAGCAGCTTCGGTTACTTCACAGATACGCAGTATTTT
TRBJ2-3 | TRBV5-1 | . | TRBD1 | CASSSGQGGSATQYF | TGCGCCAGCAGCTCGGGACAGGGAGGGTCTGCTACGCAGTATTTT
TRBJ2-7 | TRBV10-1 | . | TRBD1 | CASSAGTGESYEQYF | TGCGCCAGCAGTGCCGGGACAGGGGAAAGCTACGAGCAGTACTTC
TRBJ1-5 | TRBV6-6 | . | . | CASRRDSNQPQHF | TGTGCCAGCAGGCGGGATAGCAATCAGCCCCAGCATTTT
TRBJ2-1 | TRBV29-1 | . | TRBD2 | CSHLRGLAANEQFF | TGCAGCCACCTTAGGGGACTAGCGGCAAATGAGCAGTTCTTC
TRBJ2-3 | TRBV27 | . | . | CASSIGGSGTDTQYF | TGTGCCAGCAGTATAGGGGGATCAGGCACAGATACGCAGTATTTT
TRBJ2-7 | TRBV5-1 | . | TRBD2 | CASSPRLAGAADRHEQYF | TGCGCCAGCAGCCCCCGGCTAGCGGGCGCCGCGGATCGCCACGAGCAGTACTTC
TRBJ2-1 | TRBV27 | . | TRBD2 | CASSLGLAGVSEQFF | TGTGCCAGCAGTCTCGGACTAGCGGGAGTAAGCGAGCAGTTCTTC
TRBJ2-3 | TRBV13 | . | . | CASSLERREWGTDTQYF | TGTGCCAGCAGCTTAGAAAGAAGGGAGTGGGGCACAGATACGCAGTATTTT
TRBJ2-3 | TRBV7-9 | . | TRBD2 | CASSLALAGDTQYF | TGTGCCAGCAGCTTAGCCCTAGCGGGAGATACGCAGTATTTT
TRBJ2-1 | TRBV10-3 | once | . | CAISEGRDVDEQFF | TGTGCCATCAGTGAAGGGCGGGATGTGGATGAGCAGTTCTTC
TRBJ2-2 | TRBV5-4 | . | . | CASSLDYNTGELFF | TGTGCCAGCAGCTTGGACTATAACACCGGGGAGCTGTTTTTT
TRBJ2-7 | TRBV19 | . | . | CASSQSNIGIYEQYF | TGTGCCAGTAGTCAATCCAACATCGGGATCTACGAGCAGTACTTC
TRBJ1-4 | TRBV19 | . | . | CASNPQGQGEKLFF | TGTGCCAGTAATCCACAGGGTCAGGGTGAAAAACTGTTTTTT
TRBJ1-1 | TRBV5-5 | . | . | CASSLAGGTTEAFF | TGTGCCAGCAGCTTGGCCGGGGGTACCACTGAAGCTTTCTTT
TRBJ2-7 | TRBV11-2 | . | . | CASSPRLGDYEQYF | TGTGCCAGCAGCCCTCGCTTGGGCGATTACGAGCAGTACTTC
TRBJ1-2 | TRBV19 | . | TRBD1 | CASSMPGQGPYGYTF | TGTGCCAGTAGTATGCCGGGACAGGGACCGTATGGCTACACCTTC
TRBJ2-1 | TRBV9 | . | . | CASSVVHGSSYNEQFF | TGTGCCAGCAGCGTAGTTCACGGGAGCTCCTACAATGAGCAGTTCTTC
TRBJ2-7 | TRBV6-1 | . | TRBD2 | CASSERETSGRPSYEQYF | TGTGCCAGCAGTGAAAGAGAGACTAGCGGGAGACCATCCTACGAGCAGTACTTC
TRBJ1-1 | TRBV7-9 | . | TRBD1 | CASSLQGALSTEAFF | TGTGCCAGCAGCTTACAGGGGGCCCTGAGCACTGAAGCTTTCTTT
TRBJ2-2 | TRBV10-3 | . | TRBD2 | CAIRIDGRGTGELFF | TGTGCCATCAGGATAGACGGGCGGGGGACCGGGGAGCTGTTTTTT
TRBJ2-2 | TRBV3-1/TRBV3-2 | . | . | CASSQVGGTGELFF | TGTGCCAGCAGCCAAGTAGGGGGAACCGGGGAGCTGTTTTTT
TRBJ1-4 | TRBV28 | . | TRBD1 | CASLQGAREKLFF | TGTGCCAGTTTACAGGGGGCGAGGGAAAAACTGTTTTTT
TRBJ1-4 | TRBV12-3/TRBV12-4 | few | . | CASSGLKNEKLFF | TGTGCCAGCTCGGGGTTGAAAAATGAAAAACTGTTTTTT